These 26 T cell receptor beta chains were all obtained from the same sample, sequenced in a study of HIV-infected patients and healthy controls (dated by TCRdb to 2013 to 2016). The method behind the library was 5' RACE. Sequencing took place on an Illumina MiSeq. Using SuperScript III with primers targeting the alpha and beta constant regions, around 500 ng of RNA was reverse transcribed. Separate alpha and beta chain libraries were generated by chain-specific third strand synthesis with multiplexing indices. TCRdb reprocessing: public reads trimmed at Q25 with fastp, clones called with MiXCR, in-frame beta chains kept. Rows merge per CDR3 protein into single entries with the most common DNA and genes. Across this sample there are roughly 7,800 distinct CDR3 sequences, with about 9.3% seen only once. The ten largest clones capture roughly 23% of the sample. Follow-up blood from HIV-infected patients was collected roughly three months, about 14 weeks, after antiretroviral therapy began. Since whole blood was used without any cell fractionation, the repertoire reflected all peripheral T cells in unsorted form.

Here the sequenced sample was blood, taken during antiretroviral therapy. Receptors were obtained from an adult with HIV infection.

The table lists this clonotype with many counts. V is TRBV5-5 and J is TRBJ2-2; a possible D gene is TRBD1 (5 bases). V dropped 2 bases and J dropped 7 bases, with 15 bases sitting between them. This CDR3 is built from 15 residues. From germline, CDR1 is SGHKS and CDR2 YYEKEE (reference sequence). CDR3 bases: TGTGCCAGCAGCTTTTGGGGCCCTCTCGGCGGGGAGCTGTTTTTT. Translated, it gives CASSFWGPLGGELFF.

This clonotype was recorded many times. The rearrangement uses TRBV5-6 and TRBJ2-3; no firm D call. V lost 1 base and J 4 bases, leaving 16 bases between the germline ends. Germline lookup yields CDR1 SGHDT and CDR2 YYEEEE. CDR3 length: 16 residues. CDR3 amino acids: CASSLFRDSIPDTQYF. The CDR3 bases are TGTGCCAGCAGCTTGTTTCGTGATAGCATCCCAGATACGCAGTATTTT.

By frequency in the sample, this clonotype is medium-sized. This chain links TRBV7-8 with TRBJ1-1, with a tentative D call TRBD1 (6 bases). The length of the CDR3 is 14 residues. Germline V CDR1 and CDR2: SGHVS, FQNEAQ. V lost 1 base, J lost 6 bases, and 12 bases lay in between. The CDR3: CASSLDREGSEAFF. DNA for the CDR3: TGTGCCAGCAGCTTAGACAGGGAAGGCTCTGAAGCTTTCTTT.

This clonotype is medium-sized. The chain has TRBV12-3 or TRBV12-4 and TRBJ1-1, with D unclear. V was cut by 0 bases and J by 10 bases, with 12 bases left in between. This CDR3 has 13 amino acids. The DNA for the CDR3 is TGTGCCAGCAGTTTAGCGCTGTCAGTAAGAGCTTTCTTT. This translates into CASSLALSVRAFF.

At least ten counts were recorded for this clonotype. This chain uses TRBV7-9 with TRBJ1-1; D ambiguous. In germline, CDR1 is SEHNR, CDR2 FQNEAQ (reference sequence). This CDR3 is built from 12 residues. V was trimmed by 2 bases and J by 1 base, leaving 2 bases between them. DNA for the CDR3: TGTGCCAGCAGCTTAACGAACACTGAAGCTTTCTTT. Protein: CASSLTNTEAFF.

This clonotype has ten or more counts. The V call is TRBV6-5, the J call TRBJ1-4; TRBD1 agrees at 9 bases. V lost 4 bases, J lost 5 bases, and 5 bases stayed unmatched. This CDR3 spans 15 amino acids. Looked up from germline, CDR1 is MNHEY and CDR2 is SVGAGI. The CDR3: CASSFGQGRNEKLFF. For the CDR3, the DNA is TGTGCCAGCAGTTTTGGACAGGGGAGAAATGAAAAACTGTTTTTT.

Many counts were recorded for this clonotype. CDR3 sequence reads: CASSPGQGRVLAKNIQYF. DNA of the CDR3: TGTGCCAGCTCACCGGGACAGGGGCGTGTGTTAGCCAAAAACATTCAGTACTTC. J is TRBJ2-4 and V is TRBV18, with 10 bases identical to TRBD1. Germline CDR1 KGHSH, CDR2 LQKENI. V shed 3 bases, J shed 0 bases, and the junction held 8 bases outside the gene matches. The CDR3 is 18 residues long. Using reference TRBV18 and TRBJ2-4 for the parts outside the CDR3, the full variable domain is NAGVMQNPRHLVRRRGQEARLRCSPMKGHSHVYWYRQLPEEGLKFMVYLQKENIIDESGMPKERFSAEFPKEGPSILRIQQVVRGDSAAYFCASSPGQGRVLAKNIQYFGAGTRLSVL.

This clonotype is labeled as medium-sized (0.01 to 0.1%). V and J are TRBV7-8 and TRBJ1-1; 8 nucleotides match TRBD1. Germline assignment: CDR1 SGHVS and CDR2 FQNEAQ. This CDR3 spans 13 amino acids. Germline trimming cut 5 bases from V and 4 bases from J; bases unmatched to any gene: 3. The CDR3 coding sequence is TGTGCCAGCAGCGCTACAGGGGGCACTGAAGCTTTCTTT. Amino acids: CASSATGGTEAFF.

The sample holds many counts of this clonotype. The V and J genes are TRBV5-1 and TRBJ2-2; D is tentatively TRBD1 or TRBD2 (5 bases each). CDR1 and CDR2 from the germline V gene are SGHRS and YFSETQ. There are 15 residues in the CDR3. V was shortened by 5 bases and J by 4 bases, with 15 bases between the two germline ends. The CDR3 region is CASSQDNGATGELFF. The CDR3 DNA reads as TGCGCCAGCAGTCAGGACAACGGGGCCACCGGGGAGCTGTTTTTT.

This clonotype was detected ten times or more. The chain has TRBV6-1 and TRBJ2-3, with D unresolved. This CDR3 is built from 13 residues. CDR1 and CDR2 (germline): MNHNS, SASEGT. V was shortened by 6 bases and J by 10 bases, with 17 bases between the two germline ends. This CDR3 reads CASRERTVGSQYF. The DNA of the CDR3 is TGTGCCAGCAGGGAACGGACCGTTGGGTCGCAGTATTTT.

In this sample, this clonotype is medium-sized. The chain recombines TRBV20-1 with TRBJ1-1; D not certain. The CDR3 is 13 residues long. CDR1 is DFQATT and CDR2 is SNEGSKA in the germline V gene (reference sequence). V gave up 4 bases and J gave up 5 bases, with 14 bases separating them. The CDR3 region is CSAIPGFGTEAFF. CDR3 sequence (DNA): TGCAGTGCTATTCCGGGTTTTGGGACTGAAGCTTTCTTT.

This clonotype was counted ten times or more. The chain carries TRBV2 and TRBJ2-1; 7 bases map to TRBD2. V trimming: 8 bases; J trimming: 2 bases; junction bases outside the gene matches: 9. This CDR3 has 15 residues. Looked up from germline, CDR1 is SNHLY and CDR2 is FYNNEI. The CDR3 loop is CASPPQLAAYNEQFF. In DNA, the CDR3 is TGTGCCAGCCCTCCGCAGCTAGCGGCCTACAATGAGCAGTTCTTC.

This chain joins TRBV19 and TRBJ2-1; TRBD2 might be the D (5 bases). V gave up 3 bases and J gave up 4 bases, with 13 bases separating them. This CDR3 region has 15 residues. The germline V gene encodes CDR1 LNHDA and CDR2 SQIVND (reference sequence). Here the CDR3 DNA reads TGTGCCAGTAGTATTGGGGTAGCGTCGTACAATGAGCAGTTCTTC. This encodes CASSIGVASYNEQFF.

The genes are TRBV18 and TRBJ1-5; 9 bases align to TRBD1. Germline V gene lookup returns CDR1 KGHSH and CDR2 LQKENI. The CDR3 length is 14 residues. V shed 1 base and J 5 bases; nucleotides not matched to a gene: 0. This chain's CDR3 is CASSPRQGDQPQHF. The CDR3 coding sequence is TGTGCCAGCTCACCACGACAGGGGGATCAGCCCCAGCATTTT.

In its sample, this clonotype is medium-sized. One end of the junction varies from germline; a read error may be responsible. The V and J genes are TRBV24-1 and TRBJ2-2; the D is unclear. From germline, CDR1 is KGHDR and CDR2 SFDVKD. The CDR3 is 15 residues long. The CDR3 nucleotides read TGTGCCACCAGTGATTTCTCCAGGAACGCCGGGGAGCTGTTTTTT. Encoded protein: CATSDFSRNAGELFF.

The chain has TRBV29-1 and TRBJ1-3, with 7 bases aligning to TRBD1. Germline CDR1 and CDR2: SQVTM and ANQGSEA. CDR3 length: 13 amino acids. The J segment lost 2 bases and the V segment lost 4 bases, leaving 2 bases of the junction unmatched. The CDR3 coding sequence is TGCAGCGTTGGAACAGGGGCTGGAAACACCATATATTTT. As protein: CSVGTGAGNTIYF.

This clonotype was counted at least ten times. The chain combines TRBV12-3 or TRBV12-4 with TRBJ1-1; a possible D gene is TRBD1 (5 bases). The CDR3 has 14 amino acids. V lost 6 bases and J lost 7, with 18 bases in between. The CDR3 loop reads CASSPTGVGIEAFF. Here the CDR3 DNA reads TGTGCCAGCAGCCCCACAGGAGTAGGGATTGAAGCTTTCTTT.

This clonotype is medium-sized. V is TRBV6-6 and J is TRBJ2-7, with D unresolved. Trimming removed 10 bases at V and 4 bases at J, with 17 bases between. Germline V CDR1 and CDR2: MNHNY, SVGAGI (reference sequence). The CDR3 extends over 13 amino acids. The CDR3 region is CATALRFGYEQYF. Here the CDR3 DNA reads TGTGCCACTGCCCTAAGGTTTGGGTACGAGCAGTACTTC.

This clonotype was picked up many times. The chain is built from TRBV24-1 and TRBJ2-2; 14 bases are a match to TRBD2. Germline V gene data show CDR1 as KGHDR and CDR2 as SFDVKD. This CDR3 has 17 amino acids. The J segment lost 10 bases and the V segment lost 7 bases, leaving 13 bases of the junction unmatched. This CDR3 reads CATSGGTSGSHLKELFF. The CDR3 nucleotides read TGTGCCACCAGCGGAGGGACTAGCGGGAGCCATCTGAAGGAGCTGTTTTTT.

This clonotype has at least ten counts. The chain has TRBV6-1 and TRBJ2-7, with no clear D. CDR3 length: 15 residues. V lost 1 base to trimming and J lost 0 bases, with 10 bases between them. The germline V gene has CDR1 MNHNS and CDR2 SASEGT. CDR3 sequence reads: CASSEGPGVSYEQYV. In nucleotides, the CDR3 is TGTGCCAGCAGTGAAGGGCCAGGTGTCTCCTACGAGCAGTACGTC.

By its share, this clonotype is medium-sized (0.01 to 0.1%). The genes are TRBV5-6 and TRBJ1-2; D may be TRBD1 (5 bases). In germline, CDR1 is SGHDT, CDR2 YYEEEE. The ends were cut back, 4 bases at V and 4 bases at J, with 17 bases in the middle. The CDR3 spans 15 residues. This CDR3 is CASSPPGGVSYGYTF. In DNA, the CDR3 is TGTGCCAGCAGCCCACCGGGGGGGGTCAGCTATGGCTACACCTTC.

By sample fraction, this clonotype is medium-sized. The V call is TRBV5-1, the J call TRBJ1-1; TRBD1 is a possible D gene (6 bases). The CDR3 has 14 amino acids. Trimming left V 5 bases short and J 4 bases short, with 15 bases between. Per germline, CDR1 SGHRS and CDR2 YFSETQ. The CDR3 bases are TGCGCCAGCAGAAATACTACAGGGATCACTGAAGCTTTCTTT. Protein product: CASRNTTGITEAFF. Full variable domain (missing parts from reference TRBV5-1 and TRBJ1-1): KAGVTQTPRYLIKTRGQQVTLSCSPISGHRSVSWYQQTPGQGLQFLFEYFSETQRNKGNFPGRFSGRQFSNSRSEMNVSTLELGDSALYLCASRNTTGITEAFFGQGTRLTVV.

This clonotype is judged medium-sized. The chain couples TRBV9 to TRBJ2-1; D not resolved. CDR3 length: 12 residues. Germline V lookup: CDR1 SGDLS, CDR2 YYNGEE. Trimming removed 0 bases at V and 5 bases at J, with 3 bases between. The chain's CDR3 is CASSVGNNEQFF. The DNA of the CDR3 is TGTGCCAGCAGCGTAGGAAACAATGAGCAGTTCTTC.

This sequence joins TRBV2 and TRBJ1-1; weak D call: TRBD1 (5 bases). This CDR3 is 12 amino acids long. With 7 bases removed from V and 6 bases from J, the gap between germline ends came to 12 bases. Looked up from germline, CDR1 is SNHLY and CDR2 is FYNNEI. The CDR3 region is CASKPGTAEAFF. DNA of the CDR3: TGTGCCAGCAAGCCGGGGACGGCTGAAGCTTTCTTT. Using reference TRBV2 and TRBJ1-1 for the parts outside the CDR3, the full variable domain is EPEVTQTPSHQVTQMGQEVILRCVPISNHLYFYWYRQILGQKVEFLVSFYNNEISEKSEIFDDQFSVERPDGSNFTLKIRSTKLEDSAMYFCASKPGTAEAFFGQGTRLTVV.

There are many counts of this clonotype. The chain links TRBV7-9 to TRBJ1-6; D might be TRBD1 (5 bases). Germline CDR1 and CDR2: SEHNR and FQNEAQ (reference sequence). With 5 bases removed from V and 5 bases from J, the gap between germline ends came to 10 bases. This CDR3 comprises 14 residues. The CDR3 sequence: CASSRGRNNSPLHF. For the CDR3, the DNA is TGTGCCAGCAGCCGGGGCCGAAATAATTCACCCCTCCACTTT.

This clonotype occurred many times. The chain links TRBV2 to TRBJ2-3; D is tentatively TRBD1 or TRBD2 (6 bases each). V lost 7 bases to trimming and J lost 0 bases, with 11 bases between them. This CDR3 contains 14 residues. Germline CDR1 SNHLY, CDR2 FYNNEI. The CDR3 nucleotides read TGTGCCAGCAAGGGGGGTATTAGCACAGATACGCAGTATTTT. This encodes CASKGGISTDTQYF.